This T cell receptor (beta chain) was found in a study of blood T cell repertoires in COVID-19. As for the study in general: Samples taken during acute and convalescent COVID-19 were collected in the United States, Italy and Spain. T cells, B-cell-depleted T cells, or PBMCs provided the cDNA or gDNA that served as material.

In the authors' methods: Amplification from reference gene primers served as the basis for estimated nucleated cell counts. Measured with immunoSEQ multiplex PCR; TCRdb has only the in-frame clones, and not every one. Clonal size and the V and J genes are those of that table, whereas D and trimming came from the DNA. The sample shows over 200,000 clones, around 92% of them seen only once. Trimming left V 5 bases short and J 7 bases short, with 12 bases between. This CDR3 has 13 amino acids. Germline values: CDR1 SGHAT, CDR2 FQNNGV. The chain has TRBV11-2 and TRBJ1-5; D unresolved. Sequenced input: peripheral blood. The source of this sequence is a man younger than 40 with acute or convalescent COVID-19. CDR3 loop: CASSINPQQPQHF. The CDR3 region has the DNA TGTGCCAGCAGCATCAATCCCCAGCAGCCCCAGCATTTT.